This passage covers 20 T cell receptor beta chains from one sample sequenced in a study of blood T cell repertoires in COVID-19. The data were produced by immunoSEQ multiplex PCR, yet TCRdb's version contains in-frame clones alone and is incomplete. The sample contains about 110,000 clones, approximately 80% of which appear only once. What was sequenced was peripheral blood. Receptor source: a woman in her seventies with acute or convalescent COVID-19.

This chain joins TRBV28 and TRBJ2-5, with TRBD1 identical over 7 bases. V shed 6 bases, J shed 4 bases, and the junction held 14 bases outside the gene matches. Germline V lookup: CDR1 MDHEN, CDR2 SYDVKM. The CDR3 contains 16 residues. The CDR3 bases are TGTGCCAGCAGGGGTGGTGGGGACAGACCAGGAGAGACCCAGTACTTC. Translation: CASRGGGDRPGETQYF. Drawing the rest from reference TRBV28 and TRBJ2-5, the complete variable domain is DVKVTQSSRYLVKRTGEKVFLECVQDMDHENMFWYRQDPGLGLRLIYFSYDVKMKEKGDIPEGYSVSREKKERFSLILESASTNQTSMYLCASRGGGDRPGETQYFGPGTRLLVL.

The V call is TRBV30, the J call TRBJ2-1; a weak D match, TRBD2 (5 bases). The CDR3 consists of 14 residues. The germline V gene encodes CDR1 GTSNPN and CDR2 SVGIG (reference sequence). The V end lost 2 bases, the J end lost 2 bases, and 10 bases lay between the germline ends. CDR3 sequence: CAWSPGGAYNEQFF. In DNA, the CDR3 is TGTGCCTGGAGTCCCGGAGGAGCCTACAATGAGCAGTTCTTC.

The chain carries TRBV19 and TRBJ2-5, with D maybe TRBD2 (6 bases). Trimming stripped 7 bases from V and 3 bases from J, with 18 bases between. CDR3 length: 15 residues. Germline loops: CDR1 LNHDA, CDR2 SQIVND (reference sequence). CDR3 sequence reads: CASKKGFWGEETQYF. As DNA, the CDR3 is TGTGCCAGTAAAAAAGGCTTTTGGGGGGAAGAGACCCAGTACTTC. Full variable domain (outside the CDR3, taken from reference TRBV19 and TRBJ2-5): DGGITQSPKYLFRKEGQNVTLSCEQNLNHDAMYWYRQDPGQGLRLIYYSQIVNDFQKGDIAEGYSVSREKKESFPLTVTSAQKNPTAFYLCASKKGFWGEETQYFGPGTRLLVL.

This chain connects TRBV19 to TRBJ1-5; tentative D call: TRBD1 (5 bases). The CDR3 has 17 amino acids. CDR1 is LNHDA and CDR2 is SQIVND in the germline V gene (reference sequence). Between the trimmed V and J ends, which lost 6 bases and 4 bases, there was a span of 22 bases. The CDR3: CASRTVWGVGSNQPQHF. In nucleotides, the CDR3 is TGTGCCAGTAGGACGGTGTGGGGGGTGGGTAGTAATCAGCCCCAGCATTTT. Supplemented by reference TRBV19 and TRBJ1-5, the full variable domain reads DGGITQSPKYLFRKEGQNVTLSCEQNLNHDAMYWYRQDPGQGLRLIYYSQIVNDFQKGDIAEGYSVSREKKESFPLTVTSAQKNPTAFYLCASRTVWGVGSNQPQHFGDGTRLSIL.

The genes are TRBV28 and TRBJ2-1, with 9 bases lining up with TRBD1. The CDR3 loop spans 16 amino acids. Looked up from germline, CDR1 is MDHEN and CDR2 is SYDVKM. The trim removed 7 bases at V and 2 bases at J, leaving 9 bases unmatched. The CDR3 DNA sequence: TGTGCCAGCATAAACGGCGGACAGGGGCCCTACAATGAGCAGTTCTTC. Residues: CASINGGQGPYNEQFF.

As for this clone: One end of the junction varies from germline; a read error may be responsible. The rearrangement links TRBV6-6 to TRBJ1-1; D is possibly TRBD1 (5 bases). The CDR3 loop spans 14 amino acids. From germline, CDR1 is MNHNY and CDR2 SVGAGI (reference sequence). CDR3 DNA: TGTGCCAGCAGTGACAGTGGTTTGAACGCTGAAGCTTTCTTT. It specifies CASSDSGLNAEAFF.

The gene calls are TRBV6-2 or TRBV6-3 and TRBJ1-2, with 9 bases lining up with TRBD1. J lost 1 base, V lost 4 bases, and 7 bases had no gene match. This CDR3 contains 16 residues. Germline lookup yields CDR1 MNHEY and CDR2 SVGEGT. CDR3 DNA sequence: TGTGCCAGCAGTTCGCCTCGACAGGGGGGTAACTATGGCTACACCTTC. It specifies CASSSPRQGGNYGYTF.

This clone was picked up a small number of times. This chain uses TRBV28 with TRBJ2-4; TRBD1 aligns across 11 bases. CDR3 length equals 15 residues. The ends lost 4 bases at V and 3 bases at J; junction bases unmatched: 2. Germline V gene data show CDR1 as MDHEN and CDR2 as SYDVKM. CDR3 nucleotide sequence: TGTGCCAGCAGTTGGACAGGGGGCGGCAAAAACATTCAGTACTTC. Translating gives CASSWTGGGKNIQYF.

The chain is built from TRBV11-3 and TRBJ2-5, with 11 bases fitting TRBD1. Per the germline V gene, CDR1 is SGHNT and CDR2 is YENEEA. CDR3 length equals 15 residues. With 5 bases clipped from V and 5 bases from J, the junction kept 7 bases outside the gene matches. CDR3 region: CASSKDRGLGETQYF. CDR3 nucleotides: TGTGCCAGCAGCAAGGACAGGGGGCTAGGGGAGACCCAGTACTTC. Complete variable domain (other parts from reference TRBV11-3 and TRBJ2-5): EAGVVQSPRYKIIEKKQPVAFWCNPISGHNTLYWYLQNLGQGPELLIRYENEEAVDDSQLPKDRFSAERLKGVDSTLKIQPAELGDSAVYLCASSKDRGLGETQYFGPGTRLLVL.

V gene TRBV2 combines with J gene TRBJ2-7; 10 bases match TRBD1. The germline gives CDR1 SNHLY, CDR2 FYNNEI. V lost 0 bases, J lost 3 bases, and 5 bases stayed unmatched. The CDR3 sequence is 16 residues long. The CDR3 DNA reads as TGTGCCAGCAGTGAAGCAGGAGACAGGGGGCACTACGAGCAGTACGTC. This encodes CASSEAGDRGHYEQYV.

In this sample, this clone turned up a few times. This sequence joins TRBV18 and TRBJ1-2; D perhaps matches TRBD1 (6 bases). V was trimmed by 2 bases and J by 7 bases, leaving 14 bases between them. Germline V lookup: CDR1 KGHSH, CDR2 LQKENI. The CDR3 length is 14 residues. CDR3 sequence reads: CASSPDSGVPGYTF. In nucleotides, the CDR3 is TGTGCCAGCTCACCAGATTCAGGGGTCCCTGGCTACACCTTC.

The chain joins TRBV6-6 to TRBJ1-1, with 7 nucleotides matching TRBD1. After removal of 3 bases from V and 5 bases from J, the junction contained 3 bases not matched to a gene. Germline CDR1 MNHNY, CDR2 SVGAGI (reference sequence). The CDR3 contains 13 residues. CDR3 DNA: TGTGCCAGCAGTTATCCAGGGGGGACTGAAGCTTTCTTT. Translating gives CASSYPGGTEAFF.

The J gene is TRBJ1-6, the V gene TRBV27; D not certain. CDR3 size: 11 residues. CDR1 MNHEY and CDR2 SMNVEV come from the germline V gene (reference sequence). V lost 6 bases to trimming and J lost 8 bases, with 5 bases between them. For the CDR3, the DNA is TGTGCCAGCAGGCGCGATTCACCCCTCCACTTT. Its translation: CASRRDSPLHF.

The V call is TRBV2, the J call TRBJ1-1; possibly TRBD1 for D (5 bases). With 7 bases removed from V and 4 bases from J, the gap between germline ends came to 10 bases. This CDR3 is 12 amino acids long. The germline CDR1 and CDR2 sequences are SNHLY and FYNNEI. The CDR3 sequence: CASTRQTTEAFF. Here the CDR3 DNA reads TGTGCCAGCACCCGACAGACCACTGAAGCTTTCTTT.

V gene TRBV18 combines with J gene TRBJ1-2, with D possibly matching TRBD1 (6 bases). This CDR3 has 14 amino acids. CDR1 is KGHSH, CDR2 LQKENI, per germline. Trimming stripped 2 bases from V and 8 bases from J, with 15 bases between. As DNA, the CDR3 is TGTGCCAGCTCACCAGGGGGCGCGAGGAAAGGCTACACCTTC. It translates to CASSPGGARKGYTF. Complete variable domain (other parts from reference TRBV18 and TRBJ1-2): NAGVMQNPRHLVRRRGQEARLRCSPMKGHSHVYWYRQLPEEGLKFMVYLQKENIIDESGMPKERFSAEFPKEGPSILRIQQVVRGDSAAYFCASSPGGARKGYTFGSGTRLTVV.

The V gene is TRBV10-3, the J gene TRBJ2-5, with a tentative D call TRBD2 (6 bases). The germline V gene encodes CDR1 ENHRY and CDR2 SYGVKD. The V gene lost 6 bases and the J gene lost 2 bases, with 10 bases spanning the gap. The length of the CDR3 is 13 residues. CDR3: CAIRAEGQETQYF. The DNA for the CDR3 is TGTGCCATCAGAGCGGAGGGTCAAGAGACCCAGTACTTC.

This clone is labeled as medium-sized. Other nucleotide sequences from this sample produce the same CDR3. The V gene is TRBV9, the J gene TRBJ1-5; possible D gene TRBD1, 5 bases. The CDR3 is 14 residues long. Trimming took off 3 bases at V and 2 bases at J, with 9 bases between the two ends. The germline CDR1 and CDR2 sequences are SGDLS and YYNGEE. The CDR3 coding sequence is TGTGCCAGCAGCGGAGGAGGGGGCAATCAGCCCCAGCATTTT. Translated: CASSGGGGNQPQHF.

The rearrangement joins TRBV21-1 to TRBJ2-2; the table gives TRBD1 as D, unverified against the DNA. TRBV21-1 is annotated as a pseudogene. The CDR3 length is 16 residues. CDR3 region: CASSTTGGSNTGELFF. The CDR3 DNA reads TGTGCCAGCAGCACGACAGGGGGTAGCAACACCGGGGAGCTGTTTTTT.

V usage is TRBV5-6 and J usage is TRBJ2-3; D not resolved. With 2 bases removed from V and 5 bases from J, the gap between germline ends came to 3 bases. The CDR3 has 11 residues. Per germline, CDR1 SGHDT and CDR2 YYEEEE. CDR3 DNA: TGTGCCAGCAGCTTCCAAGATACGCAGTATTTT. Encoded protein: CASSFQDTQYF.

The DNA for the CDR3 is TGTGCCAGCAGCCCATCGGGACAGACTGAGTTCTTC. It codes for CASSPSGQTEFF. This chain joins TRBV3-1 (or the pseudogene TRBV3-2) and TRBJ2-1; 7 bases agree with TRBD1. This CDR3 region has 12 residues. Germline V gene data show CDR1 as LGHDT and CDR2 as YNNKEL (reference sequence). Trimming took 4 bases from V and 14 from J; bases not matched to a gene: 8.